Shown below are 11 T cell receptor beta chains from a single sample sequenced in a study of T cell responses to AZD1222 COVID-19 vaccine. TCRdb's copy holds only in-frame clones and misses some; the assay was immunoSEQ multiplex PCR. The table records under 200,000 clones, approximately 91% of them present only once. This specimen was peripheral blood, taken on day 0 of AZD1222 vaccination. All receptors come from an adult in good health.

The CDR3 sequence: CASSSRQAPLNTGELFF. CDR3 nucleotide sequence: TGTGCCAGCAGCTCCAGACAGGCCCCCCTTAACACCGGGGAGCTGTTTTTT. V gene TRBV7-2 combines with J gene TRBJ2-2; possibly TRBD1 for D (6 bases). The CDR3 loop spans 17 amino acids. The germline gives CDR1 SGHTA, CDR2 FQGNSA. V was trimmed by 4 bases and J by 2 bases, leaving 17 bases between them. The full variable domain, completed using reference TRBV7-2 and TRBJ2-2, is GAGVSQSPSNKVTEKGKDVELRCDPISGHTALYWYRQSLGQGLEFLIYFQGNSAPDKSGLPSDRFSAERTGGSVSTLTIQRTQQEDSAVYLCASSSRQAPLNTGELFFGEGSRLTVL.

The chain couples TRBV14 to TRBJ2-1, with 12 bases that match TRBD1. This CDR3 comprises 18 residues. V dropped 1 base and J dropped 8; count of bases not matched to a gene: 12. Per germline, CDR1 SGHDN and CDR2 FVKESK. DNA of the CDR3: TGTGCCAGCAGCCAAGTGGGAACCGGGACAGGGGGCGGTTATGAGCAGTTCTTC. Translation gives CASSQVGTGTGGGYEQFF.

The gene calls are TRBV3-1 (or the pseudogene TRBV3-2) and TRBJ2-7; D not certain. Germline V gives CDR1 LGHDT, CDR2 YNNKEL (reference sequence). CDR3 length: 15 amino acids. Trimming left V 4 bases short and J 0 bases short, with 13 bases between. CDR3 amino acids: CASSPRRQSSYEQYF. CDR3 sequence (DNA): TGTGCCAGCAGCCCTCGGCGCCAGAGCTCCTACGAGCAGTACTTC.

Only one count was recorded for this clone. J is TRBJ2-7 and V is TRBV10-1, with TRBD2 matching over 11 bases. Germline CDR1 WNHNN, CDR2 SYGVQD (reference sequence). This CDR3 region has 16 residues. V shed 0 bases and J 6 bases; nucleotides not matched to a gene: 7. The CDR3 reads CASSESRLAGTLEQYF. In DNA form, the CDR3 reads TGCGCCAGCAGTGAGTCCAGACTAGCGGGAACTCTCGAGCAGTACTTC.

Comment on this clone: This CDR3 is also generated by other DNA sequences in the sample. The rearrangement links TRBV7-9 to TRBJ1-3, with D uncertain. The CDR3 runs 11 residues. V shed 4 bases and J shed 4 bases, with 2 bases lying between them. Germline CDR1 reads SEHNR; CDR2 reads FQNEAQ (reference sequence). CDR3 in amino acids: CASSSGNTIYF. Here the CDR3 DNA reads TGTGCCAGCAGCTCCGGAAACACCATATATTTT.

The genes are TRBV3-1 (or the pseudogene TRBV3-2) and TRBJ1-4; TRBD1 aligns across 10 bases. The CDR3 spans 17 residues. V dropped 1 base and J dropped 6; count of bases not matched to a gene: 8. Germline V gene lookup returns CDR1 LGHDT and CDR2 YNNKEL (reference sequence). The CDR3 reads CASSQGQNDRGHEKLFF. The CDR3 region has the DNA TGTGCCAGCAGCCAAGGCCAAAATGACAGGGGGCATGAAAAACTGTTTTTT.

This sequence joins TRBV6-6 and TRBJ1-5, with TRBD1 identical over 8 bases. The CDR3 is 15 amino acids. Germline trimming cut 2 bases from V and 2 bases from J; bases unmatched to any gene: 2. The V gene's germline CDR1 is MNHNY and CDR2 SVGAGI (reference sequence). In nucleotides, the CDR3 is TGTGCCAGCAGTTACGACAGGGGAGGCAATCAGCCCCAGCATTTT. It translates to CASSYDRGGNQPQHF.

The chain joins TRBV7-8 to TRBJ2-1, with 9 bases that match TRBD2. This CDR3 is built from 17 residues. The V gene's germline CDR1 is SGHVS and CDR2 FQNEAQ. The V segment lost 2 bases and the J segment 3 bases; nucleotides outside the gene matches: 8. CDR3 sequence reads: CASSLYGGRVNYNEQFF. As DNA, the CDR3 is TGTGCCAGCAGCTTATATGGCGGGAGGGTGAACTACAATGAGCAGTTCTTC.

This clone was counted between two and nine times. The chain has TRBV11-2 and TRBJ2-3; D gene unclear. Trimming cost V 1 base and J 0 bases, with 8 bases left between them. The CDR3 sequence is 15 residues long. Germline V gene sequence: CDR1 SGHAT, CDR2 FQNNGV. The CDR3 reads CASSLGPGSTDTQYF. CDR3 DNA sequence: TGTGCCAGCAGCTTAGGGCCCGGTAGCACAGATACGCAGTATTTT. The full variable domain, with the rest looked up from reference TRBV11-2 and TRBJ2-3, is EAGVAQSPRYKIIEKRQSVAFWCNPISGHATLYWYQQILGQGPKLLIQFQNNGVVDDSQLPKDRFSAERLKGVDSTLKIQPAKLEDSAVYLCASSLGPGSTDTQYFGPGTRLTVL.

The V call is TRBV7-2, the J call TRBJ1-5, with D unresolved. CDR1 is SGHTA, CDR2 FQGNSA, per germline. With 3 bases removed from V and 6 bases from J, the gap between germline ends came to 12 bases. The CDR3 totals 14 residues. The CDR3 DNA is TGTGCCAGCAGCTTTGGTGGCTCCAGTCAGCCCCAGCATTTT. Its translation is CASSFGGSSQPQHF.

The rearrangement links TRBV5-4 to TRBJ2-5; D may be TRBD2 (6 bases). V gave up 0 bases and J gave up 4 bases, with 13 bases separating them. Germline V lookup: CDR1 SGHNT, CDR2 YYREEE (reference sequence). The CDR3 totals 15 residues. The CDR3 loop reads CASSLERGKGETQYF. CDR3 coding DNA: TGTGCCAGCAGCTTGGAACGGGGGAAGGGAGAGACCCAGTACTTC.